This T cell receptor (beta chain) came from a study of blood T cell repertoires in COVID-19 (dated by TCRdb to 2020 to 2021). About the full investigation: Samples from collaborators originated in the United States, Italy and Spain and spanned both the acute and convalescent phases of COVID-19. The material from the prospective study consisted of cDNA or gDNA derived from T cells, B-cell-depleted T cells, or PBMCs. Subjects who had been exposed to COVID-19, were actively infected with it, or had recovered from it provided the deeply sampled blood TCRbeta repertoires that made up the dataset. The repertoires were made available in a free public database intended to serve as a resource for research on the immune response to SARS-CoV-2. Samples came from the ongoing ImmuneRACE study (first 160 participants) plus 1,254 subjects from 6 global collaborators. Sample metadata almost always included a de-identified subject ID, COVID-19 status, age in years and sex. HLA class I and class II types, where available, came from metadata supplied by the sample provider rather than from assay-based typing.

TCRbeta CDR3 regions were amplified from genomic DNA by means of the immunoSEQ Assay, a bias-controlled multiplex PCR. Per the original workflow: The number of nucleated cells in each sample was estimated by amplification of reference gene primers within the assay. Sequence reads were collapsed and filtered to measure the absolute abundance of every unique TCRbeta CDR3 rearrangement. For each sample, productive Simpson clonality was calculated by taking the square root of Simpson's diversity index across productive rearrangements. The immuneACCESS repertoire file appears here via TCRdb, limited to in-frame rearrangements. These files lack a portion of the clones; in checked studies, under half of the deficit traces to unresolved V genes, and the cause of the others is not known. V and J calls and clone size are given by that table; D and trimming were obtained from the DNA. The sample table contains tens of thousands of clones; only one count was recorded for under 85% of them. Clones ranked in the top ten supply about 7.2% of the sample.

From cysteine to phenylalanine, the CDR3 is 13 amino acids long. Solely the CDR3 DNA is kept, with 39 bases framed from the first base. V loses 0 bases, J loses 9 bases, and the germline ends lie 12 bases apart. The germline V gene (reference sequence) supplies CDR1 GTSNPN and CDR2 SVGIG. The collaborating institutions used their own protocols to collect whole blood in K2EDTA tubes. For TCRbeta analysis, collaborators shipped samples as frozen whole blood, isolated PBMCs, or DNA extracted from either of those sample types. A note on this clone: Its antigen specificity is not known. The record has no base qualities; no much larger clone is one base away.

Overall study results and their limits: How much clinical and demographic metadata was included differed by source and by participant, and the metadata was provided uncurated.

What was sequenced was peripheral blood. Rearrangement joined TRBV30 to TRBJ2-1, with TRBD1 tentatively as D gene (7 bases match). The TCR originated in a man in his 60s with active COVID-19. In nucleotides, the sequence is TGTGCCTGGAGTGTACAGGGGCGGGGTGAGCAGTTCTTC. It specifies CAWSVQGRGEQFF.